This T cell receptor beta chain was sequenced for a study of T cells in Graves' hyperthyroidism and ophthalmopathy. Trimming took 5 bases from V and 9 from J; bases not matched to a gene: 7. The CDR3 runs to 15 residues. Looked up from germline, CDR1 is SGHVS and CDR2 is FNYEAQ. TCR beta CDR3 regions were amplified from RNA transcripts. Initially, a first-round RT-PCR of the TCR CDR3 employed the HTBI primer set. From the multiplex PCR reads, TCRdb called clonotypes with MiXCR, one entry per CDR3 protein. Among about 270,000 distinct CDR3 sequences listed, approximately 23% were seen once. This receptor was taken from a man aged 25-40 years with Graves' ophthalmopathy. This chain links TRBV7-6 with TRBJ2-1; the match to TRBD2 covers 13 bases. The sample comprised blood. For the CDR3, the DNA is TGTGCCAGCAGCCCGGGGACTAGCGGGATTGGTGAGCAGTTCTTC. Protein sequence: CASSPGTSGIGEQFF.